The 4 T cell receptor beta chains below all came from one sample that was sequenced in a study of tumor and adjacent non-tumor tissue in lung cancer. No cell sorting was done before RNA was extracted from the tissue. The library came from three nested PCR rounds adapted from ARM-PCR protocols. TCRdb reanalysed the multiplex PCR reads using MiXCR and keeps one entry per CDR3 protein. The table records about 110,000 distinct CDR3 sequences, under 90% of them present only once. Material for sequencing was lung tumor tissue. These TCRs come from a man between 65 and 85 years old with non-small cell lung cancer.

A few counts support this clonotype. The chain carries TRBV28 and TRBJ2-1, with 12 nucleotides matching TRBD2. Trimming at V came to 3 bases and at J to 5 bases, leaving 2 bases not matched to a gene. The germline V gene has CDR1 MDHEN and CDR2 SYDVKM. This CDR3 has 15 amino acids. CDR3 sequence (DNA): TGTGCCAGCAGTTTTGCTAGCGGGAGGGACAATGAGCAGTTCTTC. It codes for CASSFASGRDNEQFF.

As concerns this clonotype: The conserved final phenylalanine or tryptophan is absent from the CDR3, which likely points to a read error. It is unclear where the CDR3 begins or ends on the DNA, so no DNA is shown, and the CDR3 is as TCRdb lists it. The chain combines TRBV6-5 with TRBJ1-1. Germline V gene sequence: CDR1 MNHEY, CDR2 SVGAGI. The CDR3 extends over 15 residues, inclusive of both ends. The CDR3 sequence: CANTTVARVGTETFS.

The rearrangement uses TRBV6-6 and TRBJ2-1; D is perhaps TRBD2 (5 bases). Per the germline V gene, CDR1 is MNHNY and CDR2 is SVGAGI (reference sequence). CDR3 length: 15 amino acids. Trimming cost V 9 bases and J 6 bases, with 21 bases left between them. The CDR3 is CARNSKSPGSNEQFF. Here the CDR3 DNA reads TGTGCCAGGAACTCAAAGTCGCCGGGAAGCAATGAGCAGTTCTTC.

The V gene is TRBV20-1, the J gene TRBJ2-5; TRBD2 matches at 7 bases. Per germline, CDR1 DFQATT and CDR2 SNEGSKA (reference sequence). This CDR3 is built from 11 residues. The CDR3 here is CNIAMGGIQYF. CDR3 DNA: TGCAATATAGCCATGGGGGGGATCCAGTACTTC.